Below are 24 T cell receptor beta chains sequenced from a single sample in a study of blood T cells in healthy people across ages. Alongside a J-beta primer mix, a sample-barcoded 5' primer served in a second PCR lasting about 7 to 11 cycles. TCRdb analysed the 5' RACE reads with MiXCR anew, one entry per CDR3 protein. The sample contains more than 900,000 distinct CDR3 sequences, around 29% of which appear only once. A further study also used this sample, focusing on T cells of mothers and their children.

The sequenced material came from blood. Every receptor here comes from a woman in her thirties or forties in good health.

V usage is TRBV7-9 and J usage is TRBJ1-1; D is possibly TRBD1 (5 bases). Germline CDR1 is SEHNR and CDR2 is FQNEAQ (reference sequence). The CDR3 extends over 15 amino acids. Trimming stripped 3 bases from V and 10 bases from J, with 21 bases between. As DNA, the CDR3 is TGTGCCAGCAGCTTGGCATCGGGACGGCTCCCTAGAGCTTTCTTT. Encoded protein: CASSLASGRLPRAFF.

This clonotype turned up a few times. This rearrangement joins TRBV19 to TRBJ1-5, with no clear D. Germline values: CDR1 LNHDA, CDR2 SQIVND (reference sequence). With 7 bases removed from V and 6 bases from J, the gap between germline ends came to 13 bases. There are 13 residues in the CDR3. The CDR3 region is CASKPEAGQPQHF. The CDR3 nucleotides read TGTGCCAGTAAGCCCGAAGCAGGTCAGCCCCAGCATTTT.

The rearrangement links TRBV5-1 to TRBJ2-2, with D possibly being TRBD1 (6 bases). Trimming cost V 2 bases and J 6 bases, with 14 bases left between them. From germline, CDR1 is SGHRS and CDR2 YFSETQ. The CDR3 totals 15 residues. CDR3 amino acids: CASSFRTVRSGELFF. The CDR3 DNA reads as TGCGCCAGCAGCTTCCGGACAGTTCGGTCCGGGGAGCTGTTTTTT.

This clonotype was recorded at least ten times. The rearrangement uses TRBV28 and TRBJ2-5; D unclear. CDR3 length: 12 residues. Germline V gene data show CDR1 as MDHEN and CDR2 as SYDVKM. Deletions cut 7 bases from V and 2 bases from J, with 8 bases between. This CDR3 reads CASNYLQETQYF. The CDR3 coding sequence is TGTGCCAGCAACTACCTACAAGAGACCCAGTACTTC.

About this clonotype: A much larger clonotype is one base distant, so this may be a read error. The gene calls are TRBV7-9 and TRBJ2-5; 9 positions match TRBD1. CDR1 and CDR2 (germline): SEHNR, FQNEAQ (reference sequence). CDR3 size: 14 residues. V shed 0 bases and J 11 bases; nucleotides not matched to a gene: 7. CDR3 sequence: CASSLAGQGSEQYF. The CDR3 DNA follows: TGTGCCAGCAGCTTAGCGGGACAGGGAAGTGAGCAGTACTTC.

In this sample, this clonotype turned up a few times. This rearrangement joins TRBV6-2 or TRBV6-3 to TRBJ2-1, with D perhaps matching TRBD1 (6 bases). Germline lookup yields CDR1 MNHEY and CDR2 SVGEGT. Trimming took off 5 bases at V and 12 bases at J, with 11 bases between the two ends. This CDR3 has 11 amino acids. CDR3 nucleotides: TGTGCCAGCAGTCTACAGGGATGGCAGTTCTTC. This encodes CASSLQGWQFF.

This clonotype came up once. One base away lies a much larger clone, so this may be a sequencing read error. The rearrangement links TRBV11-2 to TRBJ2-7; 7 bases fit TRBD2. The DNA end lines up better with TRBJ2-1; the J call may be wrong. The CDR3 contains 14 residues. Looked up from germline, CDR1 is SGHAT and CDR2 is FQNNGV. The CDR3 DNA sequence: TGTGCCAGCAGCCCTGGCGGGGGTTTTAGGGAGCAGTTCTTC. Translated: CASSPGGGFREQFF.

Regarding this clonotype: A much larger clone differs by one base, so this may be a read error. CDR3 nucleotides: TGCGCCAGCGGCGGAGGGCAGGGTGCCTACAATGAGCAGTTCTTC. Residues: CASGGGQGAYNEQFF. The genes are TRBV5-1 and TRBJ2-1; D is perhaps TRBD2 (6 bases). The CDR3 is made up of 15 amino acids. The V gene's germline CDR1 is SGHRS and CDR2 YFSETQ. The ends were cut back, 7 bases at V and 2 bases at J, with 16 bases in the middle.

This chain uses TRBV20-1 with TRBJ2-3, with TRBD1 identical over 9 bases. V lost 4 bases and J lost 4; bases outside the gene matches: 3. The CDR3 length is 13 residues. The germline CDR1 and CDR2 sequences are DFQATT and SNEGSKA (reference sequence). The DNA of the CDR3 is TGCAGTGCTATGGACAGGGGAGCAGATACGCAGTATTTT. Protein: CSAMDRGADTQYF.

This chain joins TRBV3-1 and TRBJ2-5, with D possibly being TRBD2 (5 bases). The CDR3 is made up of 14 amino acids. Germline V lookup: CDR1 LGHDT, CDR2 YNNKEL (reference sequence). Trimming shortened V by 1 base and J by 2 bases, and 8 bases separated the two germline ends. The CDR3 loop reads CASSQVSGQETQYF. The CDR3 bases are TGTGCCAGCAGCCAAGTTTCGGGACAAGAGACCCAGTACTTC.

Comment on this clonotype: This may be a read error: a much more frequent sequence differs by one nucleotide. The genes are TRBV29-1 and TRBJ1-1, with a weak D call TRBD1 (6 bases). This CDR3 spans 14 amino acids. Per germline, CDR1 SQVTM and CDR2 ANQGSEA. The CDR3 here is CSVQGRRMNIEAFF. CDR3 nucleotides: TGCAGCGTTCAGGGGAGGAGGATGAACATTGAAGCTTTCTTT.

In regard to this clonotype: A junction boundary mismatches the germline segment, possibly from a read error. This chain uses TRBV20-1 with TRBJ1-5; D perhaps matches TRBD1 (6 bases). This CDR3 is built from 14 residues. Germline V gene lookup returns CDR1 DFQATT and CDR2 SNEGSKA (reference sequence). The DNA of the CDR3 is TGCAGTGCTAGCGGCAGGGGAAGCAATCAGCCCCGGCATTTT. Its translation is CSASGRGSNQPRHF.

The chain recombines TRBV20-1 with TRBJ2-3; D tentatively reads TRBD1 or TRBD2 (5 bases each). The CDR3 spans 14 residues. The V gene's germline CDR1 is DFQATT and CDR2 SNEGSKA (reference sequence). Trimming shortened V by 3 bases and J by 0 bases, and 10 bases separated the two germline ends. The CDR3 protein is CSASRDRSTDTQYF. CDR3 sequence (DNA): TGCAGTGCTAGTAGGGACCGCAGCACAGATACGCAGTATTTT.

The chain recombines TRBV7-8 with TRBJ2-1, with 7 bases aligning to TRBD2. This CDR3 has 12 residues. Germline CDR1 reads SGHVS; CDR2 reads FQNEAQ. The V segment lost 3 bases and the J segment 12 bases; nucleotides outside the gene matches: 5. CDR3 amino acids: CASSLSGLSQFF. The CDR3 region has the DNA TGTGCCAGCAGCTTGTCGGGACTATCGCAGTTCTTC.

The chain joins TRBV20-1 to TRBJ2-7; unclear D gene. This CDR3 comprises 13 residues. Per the germline V gene, CDR1 is DFQATT and CDR2 is SNEGSKA (reference sequence). Trimming took 3 bases from V and 4 from J, leaving 13 bases between them. CDR3 in DNA: TGCAGTGCTAGTCTCGCTGCCATGTACGAGCAGTACTTC. Amino acids: CSASLAAMYEQYF.

This clonotype was observed many times. V usage is TRBV6-1 and J usage is TRBJ2-7; 7 bases agree with TRBD1. CDR1 is MNHNS, CDR2 SASEGT, per germline. The V gene end was trimmed by 2 bases and the J gene end by 4 bases; junction bases not matched to a gene: 11. This CDR3 comprises 16 residues. The CDR3 loop is CASSEMGTAKLYEQYF. CDR3 bases: TGTGCCAGCAGTGAAATGGGGACAGCCAAGTTGTACGAGCAGTACTTC.

This clonotype was seen at least ten times. The CDR3 sequence: CSARVLAGGGSYEQYF. For the CDR3, the DNA is TGCAGTGCTAGGGTATTAGCGGGGGGCGGCTCCTACGAGCAGTACTTC. This chain joins TRBV20-1 and TRBJ2-7; TRBD2 agrees at 10 bases. The V and J ends lost 3 bases and 0 bases, in that order; junction bases with no gene match: 8. This CDR3 region has 16 residues. Germline V gene data show CDR1 as DFQATT and CDR2 as SNEGSKA (reference sequence).

This clonotype was found many times. The rearrangement links TRBV7-8 to TRBJ2-7, with TRBD1 as a possible D gene (6 bases). This CDR3 is built from 14 residues. Germline CDR1 SGHVS, CDR2 FQNEAQ. V shed 2 bases and J shed 5 bases, with 13 bases lying between them. The CDR3 region has the DNA TGTGCCAGCAGCTTAAGCAGGGGACGCGACGAGCAGTACTTC. It codes for CASSLSRGRDEQYF.

The rearrangement joins TRBV2 to TRBJ2-5; TRBD2 aligns across 11 bases. The J segment lost 11 bases and the V segment lost 3 bases, leaving 20 bases of the junction unmatched. Germline assignment: CDR1 SNHLY and CDR2 FYNNEI. There are 18 residues in the CDR3. In DNA, the CDR3 is TGTGCCAGCAGTGATGTACTAGCGGGGGTTACAGCCAAAAACTTTCAGTACTTC. Translation: CASSDVLAGVTAKNFQYF.

This clonotype has at least ten counts. The chain couples TRBV28 to TRBJ2-3; no clear D gene. The CDR3 has 13 residues. Per the germline V gene, CDR1 is MDHEN and CDR2 is SYDVKM. Trimming took 5 bases from V and 6 from J, leaving 12 bases between them. In nucleotides, the CDR3 is TGTGCCAGCAGTCTGGGCGGCCCGGATACGCAGTATTTT. Translating gives CASSLGGPDTQYF.

V gene TRBV29-1 combines with J gene TRBJ1-1, with TRBD1 as a possible D gene (5 bases). Germline V gene lookup returns CDR1 SQVTM and CDR2 ANQGSEA. Deletions cut 4 bases from V and 7 bases from J, with 13 bases between. This CDR3 comprises 12 residues. For the CDR3, the DNA is TGCAGCGTTGCATGGGGGAATGTTGAAGCTTTCTTT. It codes for CSVAWGNVEAFF.

The chain combines TRBV12-3 or TRBV12-4 with TRBJ2-7, with unresolved D. This CDR3 is 13 amino acids long. Deletions cut 4 bases from V and 2 bases from J, with 9 bases between. In DNA, the CDR3 is TGTGCCAGCAGTTCCCCCTATCCCTACGAGCAGTACTTC. Translated: CASSSPYPYEQYF.

The chain uses TRBV20-1 and TRBJ2-1; TRBD2 aligns across 9 bases. Germline CDR1 is DFQATT and CDR2 is SNEGSKA (reference sequence). V dropped 1 base and J dropped 5; count of bases not matched to a gene: 15. CDR3 length: 18 residues. CDR3 DNA sequence: TGCAGTGCTAGAGCCTGGGGGCTAGCGGGACCAGGGAACAATGAGCAGTTCTTC. This gives the protein CSARAWGLAGPGNNEQFF.

This clonotype was found many times. This chain connects TRBV29-1 to TRBJ1-2; D unresolved. CDR3 length: 11 amino acids. V was pared by 3 bases and J by 8 bases, with 10 bases between. Germline V gene sequence: CDR1 SQVTM, CDR2 ANQGSEA. The CDR3 loop is CSVDSQRGYTF. The CDR3 nucleotides read TGCAGCGTTGATTCTCAGCGCGGCTACACCTTC.